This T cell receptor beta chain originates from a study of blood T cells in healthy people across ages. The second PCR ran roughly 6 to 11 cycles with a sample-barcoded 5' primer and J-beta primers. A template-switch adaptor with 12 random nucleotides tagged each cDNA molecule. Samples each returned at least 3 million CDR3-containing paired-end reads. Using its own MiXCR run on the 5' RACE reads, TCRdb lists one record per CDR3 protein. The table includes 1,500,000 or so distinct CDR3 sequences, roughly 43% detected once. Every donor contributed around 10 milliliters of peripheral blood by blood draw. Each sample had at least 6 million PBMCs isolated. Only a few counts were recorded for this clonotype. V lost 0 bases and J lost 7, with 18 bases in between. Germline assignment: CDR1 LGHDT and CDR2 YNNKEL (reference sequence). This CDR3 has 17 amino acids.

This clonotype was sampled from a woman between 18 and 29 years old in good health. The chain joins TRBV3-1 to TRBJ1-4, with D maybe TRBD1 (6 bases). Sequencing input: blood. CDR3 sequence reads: CASSQDPWPGVVEKLFF. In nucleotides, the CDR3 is TGTGCCAGCAGCCAAGATCCTTGGCCAGGGGTGGTTGAAAAACTGTTTTTT.